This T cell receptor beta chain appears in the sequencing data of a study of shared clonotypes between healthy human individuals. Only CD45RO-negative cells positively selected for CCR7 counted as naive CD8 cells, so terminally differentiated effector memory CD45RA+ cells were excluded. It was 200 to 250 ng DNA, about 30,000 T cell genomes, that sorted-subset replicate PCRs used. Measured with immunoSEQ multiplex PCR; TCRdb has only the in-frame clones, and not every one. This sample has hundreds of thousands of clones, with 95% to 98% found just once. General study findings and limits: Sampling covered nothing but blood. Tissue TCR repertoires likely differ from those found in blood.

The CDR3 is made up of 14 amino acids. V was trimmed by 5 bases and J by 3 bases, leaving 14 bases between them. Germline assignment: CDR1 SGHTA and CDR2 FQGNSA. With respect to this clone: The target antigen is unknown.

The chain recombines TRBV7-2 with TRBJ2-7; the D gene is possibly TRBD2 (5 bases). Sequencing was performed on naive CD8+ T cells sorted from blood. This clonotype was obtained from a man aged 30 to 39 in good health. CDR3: CASSEVGVRYEQYF. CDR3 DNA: TGTGCCAGCAGCGAGGTCGGGGTCCGCTACGAGCAGTACTTC.